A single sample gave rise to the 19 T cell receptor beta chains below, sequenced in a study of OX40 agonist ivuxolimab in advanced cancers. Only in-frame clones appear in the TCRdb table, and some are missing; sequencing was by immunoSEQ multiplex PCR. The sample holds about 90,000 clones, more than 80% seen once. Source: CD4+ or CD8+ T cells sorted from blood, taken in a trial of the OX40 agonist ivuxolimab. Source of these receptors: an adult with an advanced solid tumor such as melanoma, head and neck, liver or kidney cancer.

In nucleotides, the CDR3 is TGTGCCAGCAGTGAACGATGGGGGCCCACCCAAACAGATACGCAGTATTTT. It encodes CASSERWGPTQTDTQYF. The chain couples TRBV6-1 to TRBJ2-3, with D perhaps matching TRBD1 (6 bases). From germline, CDR1 is MNHNS and CDR2 SASEGT. V was clipped by 2 bases and J by 3 bases, with 18 bases between them. The CDR3 is 17 amino acids.

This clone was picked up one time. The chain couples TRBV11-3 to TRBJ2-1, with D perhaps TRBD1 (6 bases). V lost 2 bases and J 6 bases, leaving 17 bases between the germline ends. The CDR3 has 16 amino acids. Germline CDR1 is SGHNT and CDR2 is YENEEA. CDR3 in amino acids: CASSLLYGGRSNEQFF. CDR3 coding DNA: TGTGCCAGCAGCTTACTTTATGGGGGCCGATCCAATGAGCAGTTCTTC.

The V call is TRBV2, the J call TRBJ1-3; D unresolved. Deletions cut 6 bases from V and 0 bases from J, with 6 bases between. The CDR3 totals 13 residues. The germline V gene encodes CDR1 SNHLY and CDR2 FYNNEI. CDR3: CASRGRSGNTIYF. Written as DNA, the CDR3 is TGTGCCAGCAGGGGCCGCTCTGGAAACACCATATATTTT. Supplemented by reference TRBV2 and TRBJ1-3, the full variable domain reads EPEVTQTPSHQVTQMGQEVILRCVPISNHLYFYWYRQILGQKVEFLVSFYNNEISEKSEIFDDQFSVERPDGSNFTLKIRSTKLEDSAMYFCASRGRSGNTIYFGEGSWLTVV.

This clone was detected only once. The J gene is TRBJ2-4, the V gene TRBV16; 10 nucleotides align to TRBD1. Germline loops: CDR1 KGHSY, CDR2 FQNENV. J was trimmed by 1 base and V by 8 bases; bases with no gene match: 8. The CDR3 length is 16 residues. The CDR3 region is CASGRQGAPAKNIQYF. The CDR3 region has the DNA TGTGCCAGCGGGAGACAGGGGGCGCCGGCCAAAAACATTCAGTACTTC.

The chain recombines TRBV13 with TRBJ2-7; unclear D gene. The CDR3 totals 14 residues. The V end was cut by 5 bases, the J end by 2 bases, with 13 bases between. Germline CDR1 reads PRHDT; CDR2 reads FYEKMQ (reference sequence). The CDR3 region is CASSHIGRTYEQYF. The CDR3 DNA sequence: TGTGCCAGCAGCCATATTGGCAGAACCTACGAGCAGTACTTC.

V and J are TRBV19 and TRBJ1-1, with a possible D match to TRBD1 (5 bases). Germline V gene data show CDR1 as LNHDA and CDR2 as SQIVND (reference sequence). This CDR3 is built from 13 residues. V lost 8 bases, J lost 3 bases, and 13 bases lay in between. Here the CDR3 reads CASSRGSDTEAFF. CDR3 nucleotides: TGTGCCAGTTCCCGGGGGAGTGACACTGAAGCTTTCTTT.

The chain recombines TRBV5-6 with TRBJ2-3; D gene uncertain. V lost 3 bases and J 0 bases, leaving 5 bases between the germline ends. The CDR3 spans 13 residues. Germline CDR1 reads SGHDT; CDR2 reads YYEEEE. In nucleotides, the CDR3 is TGTGCCAGCAGCTCCACCAGCACAGATACGCAGTATTTT. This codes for CASSSTSTDTQYF.

The CDR3 reads CAICRGLVGDEQFF. The CDR3 nucleotides are TGTGCCATCTGCAGGGGGCTGGTCGGGGATGAGCAGTTCTTC. The chain links TRBV10-3 to TRBJ2-1, with 8 bases matching TRBD1. Germline assignment: CDR1 ENHRY and CDR2 SYGVKD. CDR3 length: 14 amino acids. J gave up 8 bases and V 8 bases, and 11 bases lay outside the gene matches.

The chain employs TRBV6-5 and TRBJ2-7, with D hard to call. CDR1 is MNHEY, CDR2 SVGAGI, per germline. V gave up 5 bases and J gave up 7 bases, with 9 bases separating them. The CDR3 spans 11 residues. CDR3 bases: TGTGCCAGCAGTAGCGTGACAGAGCAGTACTTC. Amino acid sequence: CASSSVTEQYF.

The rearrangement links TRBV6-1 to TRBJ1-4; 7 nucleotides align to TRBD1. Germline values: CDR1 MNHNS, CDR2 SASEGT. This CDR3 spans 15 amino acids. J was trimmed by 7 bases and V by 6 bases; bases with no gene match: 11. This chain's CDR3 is CASRDPTGNGEKLFF. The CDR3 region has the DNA TGTGCCAGCAGAGACCCGACAGGGAATGGTGAAAAACTGTTTTTT.

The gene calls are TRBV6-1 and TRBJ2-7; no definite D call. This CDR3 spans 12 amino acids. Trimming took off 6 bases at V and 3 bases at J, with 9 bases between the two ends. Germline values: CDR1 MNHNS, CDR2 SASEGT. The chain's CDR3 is CASRMSFYEQYF. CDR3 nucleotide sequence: TGTGCCAGCAGGATGAGTTTCTACGAGCAGTACTTC.

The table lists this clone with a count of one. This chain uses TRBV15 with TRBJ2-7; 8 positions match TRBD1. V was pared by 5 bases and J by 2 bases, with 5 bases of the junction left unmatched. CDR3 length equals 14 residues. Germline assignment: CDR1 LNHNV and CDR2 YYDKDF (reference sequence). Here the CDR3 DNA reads TGTGCCACCAGCCCCCGGACAGGGACCTACGAGCAGTACTTC. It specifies CATSPRTGTYEQYF. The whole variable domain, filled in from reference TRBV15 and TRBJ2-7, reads DAMVIQNPRYQVTQFGKPVTLSCSQTLNHNVMYWYQQKSSQAPKLLFHYYDKDFNNEADTPDNFQSRRPNTSFCFLDIRSPGLGDTAMYLCATSPRTGTYEQYFGPGTRLTVT.

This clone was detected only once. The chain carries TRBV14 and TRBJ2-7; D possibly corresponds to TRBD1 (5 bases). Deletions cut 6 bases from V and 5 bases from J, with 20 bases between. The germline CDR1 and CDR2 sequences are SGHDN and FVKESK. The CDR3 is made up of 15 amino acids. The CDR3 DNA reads TGTGCCAGCAGTCCGGACGATCACCAAGGGGACGAGCAGTACTTC. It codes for CASSPDDHQGDEQYF. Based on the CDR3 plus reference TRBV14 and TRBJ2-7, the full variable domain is EAGVTQFPSHSVIEKGQTVTLRCDPISGHDNLYWYRRVMGKEIKFLLHFVKESKQDESGMPNNRFLAERTGGTYSTLKVQPAELEDSGVYFCASSPDDHQGDEQYFGPGTRLTVT.

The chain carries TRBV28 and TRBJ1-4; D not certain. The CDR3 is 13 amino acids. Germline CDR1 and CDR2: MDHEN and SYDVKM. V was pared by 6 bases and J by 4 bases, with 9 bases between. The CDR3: CASRTSLNEKLFF. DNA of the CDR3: TGTGCCAGCAGGACCTCCCTTAATGAAAAACTGTTTTTT.

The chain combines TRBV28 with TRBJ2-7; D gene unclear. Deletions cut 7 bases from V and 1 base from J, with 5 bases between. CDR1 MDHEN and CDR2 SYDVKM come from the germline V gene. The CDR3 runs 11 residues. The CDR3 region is CASTTSYEQYF. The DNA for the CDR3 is TGTGCCAGCACCACTTCCTACGAGCAGTACTTC.

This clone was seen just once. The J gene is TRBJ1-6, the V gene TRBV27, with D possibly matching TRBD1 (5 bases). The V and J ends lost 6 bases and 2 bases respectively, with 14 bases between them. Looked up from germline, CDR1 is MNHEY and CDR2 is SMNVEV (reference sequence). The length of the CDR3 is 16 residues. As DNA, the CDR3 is TGTGCCAGCAGGCCGACAGAATCTACCTATAATTCACCCCTCCACTTT. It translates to CASRPTESTYNSPLHF.

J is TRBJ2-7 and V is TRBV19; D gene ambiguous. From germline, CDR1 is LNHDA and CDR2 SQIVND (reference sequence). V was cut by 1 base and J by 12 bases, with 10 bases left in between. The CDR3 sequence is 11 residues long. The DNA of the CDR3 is TGTGCCAGTAGTATAGGCCCGCGACGGTACTTC. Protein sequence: CASSIGPRRYF.

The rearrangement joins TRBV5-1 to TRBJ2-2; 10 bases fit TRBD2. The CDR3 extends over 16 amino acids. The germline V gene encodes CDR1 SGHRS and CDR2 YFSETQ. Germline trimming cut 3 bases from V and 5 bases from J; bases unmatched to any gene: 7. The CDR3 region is CASSSLAGDNTGELFF. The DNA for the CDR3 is TGCGCCAGCAGCTCTCTAGCGGGAGATAATACCGGGGAGCTGTTTTTT. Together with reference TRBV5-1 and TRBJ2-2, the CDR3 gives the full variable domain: KAGVTQTPRYLIKTRGQQVTLSCSPISGHRSVSWYQQTPGQGLQFLFEYFSETQRNKGNFPGRFSGRQFSNSRSEMNVSTLELGDSALYLCASSSLAGDNTGELFFGEGSRLTVL.

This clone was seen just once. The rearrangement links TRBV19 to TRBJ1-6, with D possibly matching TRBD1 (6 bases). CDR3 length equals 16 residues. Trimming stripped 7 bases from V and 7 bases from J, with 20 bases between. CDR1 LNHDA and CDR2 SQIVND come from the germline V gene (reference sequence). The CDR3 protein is CASTPDSRWPNSPLHF. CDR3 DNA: TGTGCCAGTACTCCGGACAGTCGATGGCCGAATTCACCCCTCCACTTT.